This T cell receptor beta chain appears in the sequencing data of a study of T cells in Graves' hyperthyroidism and ophthalmopathy. Turning to the study itself: Any treatment followed the collection of peripheral blood at initial diagnosis.

CDR1 is SGHNT, CDR2 YYREEE, per germline (reference sequence). V was cut by 5 bases and J by 7 bases, with 24 bases left in between. This CDR3 has 16 residues. Not enrolled were patients with uncontrolled infection, other autoimmune disease, pregnancy or lactation. RNA transcripts gave rise to amplified TCR beta CDR3 regions. Initially, a first-round RT-PCR of the TCR CDR3 employed the HTBI primer set. TCRdb itself ran the multiplex PCR reads through MiXCR, one entry per CDR3 protein. Counted here are 800,000 or so distinct CDR3 sequences, 35% to 40% occurring once; the ten biggest clones make up 7.5% to 9.5%.

Sequencing used blood. The TCR was taken from a man in his late teens or twenties with Graves' hyperthyroidism. The chain combines TRBV5-4 with TRBJ2-5; possible D gene TRBD1, 6 bases. CDR3 DNA: TGTGCCAGCAGTTACAGGGACCCCCTAGGAATCGGGACCCAGTACTTC. It encodes CASSYRDPLGIGTQYF.